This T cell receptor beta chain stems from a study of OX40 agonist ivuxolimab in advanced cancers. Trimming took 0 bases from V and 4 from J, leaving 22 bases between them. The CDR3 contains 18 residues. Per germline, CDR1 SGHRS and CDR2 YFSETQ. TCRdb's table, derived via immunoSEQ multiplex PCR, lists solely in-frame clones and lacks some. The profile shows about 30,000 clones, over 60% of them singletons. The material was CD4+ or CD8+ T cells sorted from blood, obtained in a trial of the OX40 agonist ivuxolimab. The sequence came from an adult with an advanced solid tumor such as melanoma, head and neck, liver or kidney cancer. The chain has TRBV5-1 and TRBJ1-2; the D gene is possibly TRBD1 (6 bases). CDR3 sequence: CASSLDGGGTPLSYGYTF. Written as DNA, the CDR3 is TGCGCCAGCAGCTTGGACGGCGGGGGCACCCCCCTTAGCTATGGCTACACCTTC.